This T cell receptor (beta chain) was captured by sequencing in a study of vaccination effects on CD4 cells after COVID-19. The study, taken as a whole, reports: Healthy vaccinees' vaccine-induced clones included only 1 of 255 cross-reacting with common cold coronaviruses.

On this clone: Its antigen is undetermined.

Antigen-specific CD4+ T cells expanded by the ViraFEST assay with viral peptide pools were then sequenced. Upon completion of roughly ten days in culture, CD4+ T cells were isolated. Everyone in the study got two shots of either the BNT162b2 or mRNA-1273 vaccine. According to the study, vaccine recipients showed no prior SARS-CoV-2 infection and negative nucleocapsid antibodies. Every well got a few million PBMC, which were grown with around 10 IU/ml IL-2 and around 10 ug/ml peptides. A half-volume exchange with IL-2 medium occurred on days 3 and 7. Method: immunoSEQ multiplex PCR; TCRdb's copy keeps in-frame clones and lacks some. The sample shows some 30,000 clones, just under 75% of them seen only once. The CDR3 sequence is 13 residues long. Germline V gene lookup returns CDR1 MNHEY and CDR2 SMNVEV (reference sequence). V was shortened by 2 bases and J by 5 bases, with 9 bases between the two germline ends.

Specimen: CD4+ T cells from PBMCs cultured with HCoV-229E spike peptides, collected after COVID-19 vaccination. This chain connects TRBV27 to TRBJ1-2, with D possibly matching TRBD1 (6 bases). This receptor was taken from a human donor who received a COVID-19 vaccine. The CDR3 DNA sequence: TGTGCCAGCAGTTTAGAGGGGGGATATGGCTACACCTTC. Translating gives CASSLEGGYGYTF.